These T cell receptor beta chains were read from a single sample in a study of blood T cells in healthy people across ages. Via MiXCR, TCRdb re-called the 5' RACE reads, giving one row per CDR3 protein. The table records 1.5 million to 2 million distinct CDR3 sequences, about 32% of them present only once. The sequenced sample consisted of blood. All receptors come from a woman in her 30s in good health. Both conserved end residues are part of each CDR3. The order of the fields is D gene, clone size, CDR3 length, J gene, V gene, CDR3 DNA, CDR3 protein. A D gene is named only where the DNA matches it firmly. Clone size is given for some rows only: seen once, a few or many times, or a class if the clone is expanded.

NA	NA	16	TRBJ2-3	TRBV12-3/TRBV12-4	TGTGCCAGCAGTCCGCGCGACAAGGGCCGCACAGATACGCAGTATTTT	CASSPRDKGRTDTQYF
NA	few	14	TRBJ1-5	TRBV12-3/TRBV12-4	TGTGCCAGCAGTTTGAGTCTTGTTGGCAGCCCCCAGCATTTT	CASSLSLVGSPQHF
NA	NA	18	TRBJ2-6	TRBV12-3/TRBV12-4	TGTGCCAGCAGTTTGGGTCTTCAGCAGGGGGGAACAGGCAACGTCCTGACTTTC	CASSLGLQQGGTGNVLTF
TRBD2	few	14	TRBJ2-1	TRBV7-9	TGTGCCAGCAGCGCGGGACTAGCGGCGAATGAGCAGTTCTTC	CASSAGLAANEQFF
TRBD2	few	18	TRBJ2-3	TRBV4-2	TGTGCCAGCAGCCAAGATCGGTTGGGCGGGGGGCAACCTTATACGCAGTATTTT	CASSQDRLGGGQPYTQYF
NA	many	13	TRBJ2-1	TRBV2	TGTGCCAGCAGTGAACCCGAGGGAAATGAGCAGTTCTTC	CASSEPEGNEQFF
TRBD1	NA	12	TRBJ1-1	TRBV25-1	TGTGCCAGCAGTGTTACAGGGGCTGAAGCTTTCTTT	CASSVTGAEAFF
TRBD1	NA	15	TRBJ1-1	TRBV2	TGTGCCAGCAGTGAGCGAGACGGGACAGGGATCGAAGCTTTCTTT	CASSERDGTGIEAFF
NA	NA	16	TRBJ2-2	TRBV14	TGTGCCAGCAGTTTTTTTCCGGGACGCAACACCGGGGAGCTGTTTTTT	CASSFFPGRNTGELFF
NA	NA	14	TRBJ2-7	TRBV7-2	TGTGCCAGCAGCTCTTGGATCACGACCTACGAGCAGTACTTC	CASSSWITTYEQYF
NA	NA	14	TRBJ2-7	TRBV5-1	TGCGCCAGCAGCTTGGCAGGCCAGTACTACGAGCAGTACTTC	CASSLAGQYYEQYF
NA	NA	14	TRBJ1-1	TRBV2	TGTACCAGCAGTGAGGTCACCTTCGACACTGAAGCTTTCTTT	CTSSEVTFDTEAFF
NA	NA	16	TRBJ2-6	TRBV19	TGTGCCAGTAGGGACAGTTCCCTCTCTGGGGCCAACGTCCTGACTTTC	CASRDSSLSGANVLTF
NA	few	13	TRBJ1-4	TRBV12-3/TRBV12-4	TGTGCCAGCAGTTTACCGGGGACCCCTCAGCTGTTTTTT	CASSLPGTPQLFF
NA	NA	15	TRBJ1-5	TRBV10-2	TGCGCCAGCACTAAGGGGGGGGCCCCCAATCAGCCCCAGCATTTT	CASTKGGAPNQPQHF
NA	NA	16	TRBJ2-3	TRBV6-6	TGTGCCAGCAGTCTGCCCCCGGTGGTAAGCACAGATACGCAGTATTTT	CASSLPPVVSTDTQYF
NA	NA	14	TRBJ2-7	TRBV6-5	TGTACCAGCAGGTCCCGACAGACCTCCTACGAGCAGTACTTC	CTSRSRQTSYEQYF
TRBD2	NA	15	TRBJ2-1	TRBV5-1	TGCGCCAGCAGATACGCGGGAGGCCCCCTAGATGAGCAGTTCTTC	CASRYAGGPLDEQFF
TRBD1	once	15	TRBJ1-1	TRBV19	TGTGCCAGTAGTAAGGGACAGGGGCTGAACACTGAAGCTTTCTTT	CASSKGQGLNTEAFF
NA	few	13	TRBJ1-2	TRBV29-1	TGCAGCGTTGAGAACAGGGAAGGCTATGGCTACACCTTC	CSVENREGYGYTF
NA	few	15	TRBJ2-5	TRBV5-1	TGCGCCAGCAGCTTAGGGCACATCCAGGAGTCGGGGCAGTACTTC	CASSLGHIQESGQYF
NA	NA	13	TRBJ2-7	TRBV7-2	TGTGCCAGCAGCTTACTCGAGGCCTCCGAGCAGTACTTC	CASSLLEASEQYF
NA	many	14	TRBJ1-5	TRBV29-1	TGCAGCGTTGCCCGGGACGGCTTGAATCAGCCCCAGCATTTT	CSVARDGLNQPQHF
TRBD2	few	15	TRBJ2-7	TRBV20-1	TGCAGTGCTAGAGATGAGCGGGGGAGCTCCTACGAGCAGTACTTC	CSARDERGSSYEQYF
NA	few	14	TRBJ2-7	TRBV27	TGTGCCAGCAGTTTAAAGGGGTTCTCCTACGAGCAGTACTTC	CASSLKGFSYEQYF
TRBD1	NA	14	TRBJ1-1	TRBV12-3/TRBV12-4	TGTGCCAGCAGAATAGACAGGGGAGGCACTGAAGCTTTCTTT	CASRIDRGGTEAFF
NA	few	13	TRBJ1-2	TRBV29-1	TGCAGCGCCCAAAGGGGACAATACAATGGCTACACCTTC	CSAQRGQYNGYTF
TRBD2	few	15	TRBJ2-5	TRBV6-6	TGTGCCAGCAGTCCAATGGCGGGGGTGAGGGAGACCCAGTACTTC	CASSPMAGVRETQYF
NA	NA	13	TRBJ2-7	TRBV13	TGTGCCAGCAGCCTAAGACTGAACTACGAGCAGTACTTC	CASSLRLNYEQYF
TRBD1	NA	15	TRBJ2-3	TRBV13	TGTGCCAGCACCGGGGGACAGGACCGGAGGGATACGCAGTATTTT	CASTGGQDRRDTQYF
NA	NA	12	TRBJ2-1	TRBV7-2	TGTGCCAGCAGCTTTCTCGGCCGGGAGCAGTTCTTC	CASSFLGREQFF
NA	NA	8	TRBJ1-2	TRBV20-1	TGCAGTGCTAGGGGCTACACCTTC	CSARGYTF
TRBD1	NA	20	TRBJ1-4	TRBV20-1	TGCAGTGCTAGAGGACCCGCCGGGACAGGGCTCGGGTTATTTAATCAAAAACTGTTTTTT	CSARGPAGTGLGLFNQKLFF
NA	NA	16	TRBJ2-2	TRBV6-1	TGTGCCAGCAGTTCCGCCTATCTTGATGGCACCGGGGAGCGGTTTTTT	CASSSAYLDGTGERFF
NA	few	11	TRBJ2-7	TRBV6-5	TGTGCCAGCAGTCCGGGTTCCCAGCAGTACTTC	CASSPGSQQYF
NA	NA	15	TRBJ2-3	TRBV9	TGTGCCAGCAGTCGTAGCGCAACTAGCACAGATACGCAGTATTTT	CASSRSATSTDTQYF
NA	NA	13	TRBJ1-1	TRBV30	TGTGCCTGGAGTGGAAAAATGAACACTGAAGCTTTCTTT	CAWSGKMNTEAFF
TRBD2	few	15	TRBJ2-7	TRBV12-3/TRBV12-4	TGTGCCAGCAGCCGCAGTAGCGGGAGATTCAACGAGCAGTACTTC	CASSRSSGRFNEQYF
TRBD1	NA	15	TRBJ1-3	TRBV2	TGTGCCAGCAGTCCGGACAGGGCGAGGGGAAACACCATATATTTT	CASSPDRARGNTIYF
NA	NA	16	TRBJ1-5	TRBV10-3	TGTGCCATCAGTGAGTCGCAAGGGGTCGGCAATCAGCCCCAGCATTTT	CAISESQGVGNQPQHF
NA	NA	15	TRBJ1-2	TRBV20-1	TGCAGTGCAACTCAGACAGGCCTCGGAGCCTATGGCTACACCTTC	CSATQTGLGAYGYTF
NA	few	16	TRBJ2-1	TRBV7-9	TGTGCCAGCAGCACCCCGGGGGGCCGCTCCTACAATGAGCAGTTCTTC	CASSTPGGRSYNEQFF